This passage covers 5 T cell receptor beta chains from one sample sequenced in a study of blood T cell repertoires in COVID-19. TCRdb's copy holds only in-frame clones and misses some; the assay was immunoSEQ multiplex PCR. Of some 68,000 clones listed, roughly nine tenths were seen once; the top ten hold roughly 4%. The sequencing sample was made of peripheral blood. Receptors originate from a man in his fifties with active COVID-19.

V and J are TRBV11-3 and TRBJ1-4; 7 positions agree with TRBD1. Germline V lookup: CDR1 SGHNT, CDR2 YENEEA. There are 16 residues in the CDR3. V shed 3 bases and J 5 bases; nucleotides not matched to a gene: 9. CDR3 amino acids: CASSFKWTGRNEKLFF. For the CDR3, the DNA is TGTGCCAGCAGCTTCAAATGGACAGGCCGGAATGAAAAACTGTTTTTT.

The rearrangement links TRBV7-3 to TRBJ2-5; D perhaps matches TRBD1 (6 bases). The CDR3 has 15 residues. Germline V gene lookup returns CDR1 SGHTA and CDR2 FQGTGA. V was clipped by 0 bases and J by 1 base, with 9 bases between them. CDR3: CASSLTGQLQETQYF. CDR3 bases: TGTGCCAGCAGCTTAACCGGACAGCTCCAAGAGACCCAGTACTTC.

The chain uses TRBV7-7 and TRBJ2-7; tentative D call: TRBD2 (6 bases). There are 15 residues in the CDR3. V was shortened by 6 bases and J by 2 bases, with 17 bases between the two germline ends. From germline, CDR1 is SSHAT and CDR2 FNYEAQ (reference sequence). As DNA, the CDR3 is TGTGCCAGCAGTCCTCTGGCGGGGTTAACCTACGAGCAGTACTTC. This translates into CASSPLAGLTYEQYF.

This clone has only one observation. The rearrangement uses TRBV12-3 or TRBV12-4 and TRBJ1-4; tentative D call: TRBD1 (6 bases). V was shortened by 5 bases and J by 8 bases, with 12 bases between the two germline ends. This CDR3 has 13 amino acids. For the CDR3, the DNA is TGTGCCAGCAGTAGGGACGACAGGGAAAAACTGTTTTTT. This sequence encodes CASSRDDREKLFF.

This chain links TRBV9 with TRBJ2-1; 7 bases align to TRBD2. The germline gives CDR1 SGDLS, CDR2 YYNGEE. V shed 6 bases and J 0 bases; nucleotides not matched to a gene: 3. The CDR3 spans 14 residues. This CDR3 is CASTAGDSYNEQFF. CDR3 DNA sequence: TGTGCCAGCACCGCGGGGGACTCCTACAATGAGCAGTTCTTC.